This entry is about one T cell receptor (beta chain). The sample originates from a study of blood T cell repertoires in COVID-19. Study as a whole: The samples span acute and convalescent COVID-19 from the United States, Italy and Spain. In each case, the material was cDNA or gDNA derived from T cells, B-cell-depleted T cells, or PBMCs.

The junction had 9 bases not matched to a gene; V was cut back by 2 bases and J by 4 bases. The CDR3 length is 17 residues. Germline CDR1 reads KGHSH; CDR2 reads LQKENI. Original methodology: The authors estimated nucleated cell counts from reference gene primer amplification. Measured with immunoSEQ multiplex PCR; TCRdb has only the in-frame clones, and not every one. V and J calls and clone size follow that table, whereas D and trimming were derived from the DNA. The table lists 350,000 to 550,000 clones, roughly 85% of them singletons. Study members were between about 18 and 100 years old and lived in 24 US regions.

Sequencing was done on a sample of PBMCs or T cells enriched from blood (not recorded which). The rearrangement uses TRBV18 and TRBJ2-3; 10 bases align to TRBD2. The clonotype comes from a woman aged 18-29 years with acute COVID-19. The CDR3 nucleotides are TGTGCCAGCTCACCAGGCCCGGCTAGCGGGAGCGCAGATACGCAGTATTTT. Translating it yields CASSPGPASGSADTQYF.